Each of the 25 T cell receptor beta chains below was sequenced from the same sample in a study of blood T cell repertoires in COVID-19. Clones were sequenced by immunoSEQ multiplex PCR, and TCRdb holds only the in-frame ones, with some missing. The top ten hold around 19% of the sample, which has 210,000 or so clones, around 84% seen once. The material sequenced was peripheral blood. All receptors derive from a human donor in a cohort sampled during active COVID-19.

V usage is TRBV6-2 or TRBV6-3 and J usage is TRBJ1-4, with D unresolved. There are 15 residues in the CDR3. The V end was cut by 5 bases, the J end by 5 bases, with 15 bases between. Germline CDR1 and CDR2: MNHEY and SVGEGT. The CDR3 here is CASSDRGRGNEKLFF. CDR3 nucleotides: TGTGCCAGCAGTGACCGAGGACGGGGAAATGAAAAACTGTTTTTT.

This clone was observed once. The chain uses TRBV28 and TRBJ2-5; TRBD2 matches at 8 bases. The CDR3 is 14 amino acids. V lost 8 bases to trimming and J lost 0 bases; unmatched junction nucleotides: 5. Germline CDR1 reads MDHEN; CDR2 reads SYDVKM. This chain's CDR3 is CASAGRGNQETQYF. The CDR3 DNA sequence: TGTGCCAGCGCCGGGAGGGGGAACCAAGAGACCCAGTACTTC.

The genes are TRBV28 and TRBJ2-7; 9 bases map to TRBD1. This CDR3 contains 15 residues. Germline V CDR1 and CDR2: MDHEN, SYDVKM. V was pared by 1 base and J by 1 base, with 2 bases of the junction left unmatched. CDR3 nucleotides: TGTGCCAGCAGTTTATTAGGACAGGGGTCCTACGAGCAGTACTTC. Residues: CASSLLGQGSYEQYF. The complete variable domain, with remaining parts taken from reference TRBV28 and TRBJ2-7, reads DVKVTQSSRYLVKRTGEKVFLECVQDMDHENMFWYRQDPGLGLRLIYFSYDVKMKEKGDIPEGYSVSREKKERFSLILESASTNQTSMYLCASSLLGQGSYEQYFGPGTRLTVT.

This clone was observed a single time. J is TRBJ1-1 and V is TRBV29-1; perhaps TRBD1 as D (6 bases). Between the trimmed V and J ends, which lost 2 bases and 5 bases, there was a span of 12 bases. CDR1 and CDR2 (germline): SQVTM, ANQGSEA. The CDR3 extends over 13 amino acids. The CDR3 spells CSVEKGEGTEAFF. Here the CDR3 DNA reads TGCAGCGTTGAAAAGGGGGAGGGGACTGAAGCTTTCTTT.

The chain links TRBV7-2 to TRBJ2-1; 11 bases fit TRBD2. V shed 1 base, J shed 3 bases, and the junction held 2 bases outside the gene matches. Germline V gene data show CDR1 as SGHTA and CDR2 as FQGNSA. This CDR3 has 16 residues. CDR3 in DNA: TGTGCCAGCAGCTTAGAGCTAGCGGGAGGCTACAATGAGCAGTTCTTC. This codes for CASSLELAGGYNEQFF.

The chain joins TRBV2 to TRBJ1-2; 8 bases fit TRBD1. The CDR3 contains 14 residues. The J segment lost 3 bases and the V segment lost 5 bases, leaving 5 bases of the junction unmatched. Germline-derived CDR1 and CDR2 are SNHLY and FYNNEI. The CDR3 region has the DNA TGTGCCAGCAGTACGACAGGGGTTCACTATGGCTACACCTTC. Its protein product is CASSTTGVHYGYTF.

The rearrangement links TRBV2 to TRBJ2-7; TRBD2 might be the D (5 bases). The CDR3 consists of 15 residues. The germline gives CDR1 SNHLY, CDR2 FYNNEI. V lost 2 bases and J 3 bases, leaving 14 bases between the germline ends. CDR3 protein: CASSESEGLFYEQYV. The CDR3 DNA is TGTGCCAGCAGTGAATCCGAGGGCCTCTTCTACGAGCAGTACGTC.

The V gene is TRBV10-3, the J gene TRBJ2-7; 9 nucleotides align to TRBD2. The V gene's germline CDR1 is ENHRY and CDR2 SYGVKD. The V gene end was trimmed by 4 bases and the J gene end by 4 bases; junction bases not matched to a gene: 8. This CDR3 spans 15 amino acids. CDR3 DNA: TGTGCCATCAGTGTTAAGGCGGGGGGGCCTTACGAGCAGTACGTC. Protein product: CAISVKAGGPYEQYV.

The chain carries TRBV6-5 and TRBJ1-5, with D possibly matching TRBD1 (5 bases). Trimming took 6 bases from V and 4 from J, leaving 10 bases between them. The CDR3 consists of 13 residues. From germline, CDR1 is MNHEY and CDR2 SVGAGI. CDR3 sequence (DNA): TGTGCCAGCAGAGGGGCGGGAAATCAGCCCCAGCATTTT. This encodes CASRGAGNQPQHF.

The V gene is TRBV28, the J gene TRBJ1-1, with 8 positions matching TRBD1. Germline lookup yields CDR1 MDHEN and CDR2 SYDVKM. This CDR3 has 15 residues. Trimming took 5 bases from V and 3 from J; bases not matched to a gene: 8. The CDR3 is CASSLTGTGHTEAFF. CDR3 bases: TGTGCCAGCAGTCTTACCGGGACAGGTCACACTGAAGCTTTCTTT.

The gene calls are TRBV12-3 or TRBV12-4 and TRBJ1-5; perhaps TRBD1 as D (6 bases). V lost 6 bases, J lost 5 bases, and 11 bases lay in between. The CDR3 has 13 residues. The CDR3 DNA reads as TGTGCCAGCAGGGGGGACAACTATCAGCCCCAGCATTTT. Its translation: CASRGDNYQPQHF.

V and J are TRBV9 and TRBJ1-4, with D possibly matching TRBD1 (5 bases). The V end lost 4 bases, the J end lost 14 bases, and 15 bases lay between the germline ends. Per the germline V gene, CDR1 is SGDLS and CDR2 is YYNGEE. The CDR3 runs to 12 residues. CDR3 DNA sequence: TGTGCCAGCAGCAATCCCGGGGGGGGGCTGTTTTTT. Its protein is CASSNPGGGLFF.

V usage is TRBV6-6 and J usage is TRBJ1-3; possible D gene TRBD1, 5 bases. Germline CDR1 MNHNY, CDR2 SVGAGI (reference sequence). The CDR3 consists of 16 residues. Trimming stripped 5 bases from V and 0 bases from J, with 14 bases between. The CDR3, as DNA: TGTGCCAGCAGTACCGGGCGGGGGAGCTCTGGAAACACCATATATTTT. Encoded protein: CASSTGRGSSGNTIYF.

This clone was counted between two and nine times. CDR3 sequence reads: CASSPRGVGETQYF. The CDR3 nucleotides are TGTGCCAGCAGCCCGCGGGGCGTTGGAGAGACCCAGTACTTC. V usage is TRBV7-9 and J usage is TRBJ2-5; D is possibly TRBD2 (6 bases). The CDR3 contains 14 residues. CDR1 is SEHNR and CDR2 is FQNEAQ in the germline V gene (reference sequence). Deletions cut 5 bases from V and 4 bases from J, with 14 bases between.

The chain combines TRBV7-2 with TRBJ2-1, with D possibly being TRBD1 (5 bases). V dropped 1 base and J dropped 4 bases, with 11 bases sitting between them. Germline V CDR1 and CDR2: SGHTA, FQGNSA. The CDR3 runs 15 residues. In nucleotides, the CDR3 is TGTGCCAGCAGCTTAGAGGGGCCACATTACAATGAGCAGTTCTTC. Its translation is CASSLEGPHYNEQFF.

Only a few counts were recorded for this clone. V usage is TRBV4-2 and J usage is TRBJ2-3; D is perhaps TRBD1 (5 bases). The germline V gene encodes CDR1 LGHNA and CDR2 YNFKEQ. The CDR3 consists of 16 residues. Trimming pared 4 bases from V and 2 bases from J, leaving 16 bases between. CDR3 loop: CASSPAKQGYTDTQYF. The CDR3 nucleotides read TGTGCCAGCAGCCCGGCGAAGCAGGGTTACACAGATACGCAGTATTTT.

This clone was counted only a few times. The chain links TRBV15 to TRBJ2-3; a possible D gene is TRBD1 (5 bases). The CDR3 totals 14 residues. From germline, CDR1 is LNHNV and CDR2 YYDKDF (reference sequence). The V and J ends lost 1 base and 5 bases respectively, with 10 bases between them. DNA for the CDR3: TGTGCCACCAGCAGAGGTGGGGCTGAAGATACGCAGTATTTT. It yields the protein CATSRGGAEDTQYF.

The chain has TRBV28 and TRBJ2-2; D unclear. The CDR3 contains 11 residues. CDR1 and CDR2 (germline): MDHEN, SYDVKM. Trimming removed 8 bases from V and 9 bases from J, with 10 bases in between. CDR3 sequence: CASLRNRELFF. The CDR3, as DNA: TGTGCCAGCCTCAGGAATCGGGAGCTGTTTTTT.

The rearrangement uses TRBV5-1 and TRBJ1-1; maybe TRBD1 (5 bases). The V end was cut by 4 bases, the J end by 4 bases, with 14 bases between. CDR1 is SGHRS, CDR2 YFSETQ, per germline. The length of the CDR3 is 14 residues. Here the CDR3 DNA reads TGCGCCAGCAGCGCCTTGGGGGGGAGCACTGAAGCTTTCTTT. Encoded protein: CASSALGGSTEAFF.

This chain connects TRBV11-3 to TRBJ2-5; TRBD1 might be the D (5 bases). CDR1 and CDR2 from the germline V gene are SGHNT and YENEEA. Trimming cost V 1 base and J 4 bases, with 13 bases left between them. The CDR3 totals 15 residues. The CDR3 nucleotides are TGTGCCAGCAGCTTAGGACAGAATCTTCGAGAGACCCAGTACTTC. Translated: CASSLGQNLRETQYF.

The CDR3: CASSFPGETQYF. The CDR3 DNA reads as TGTGCCAGCAGTTTCCCGGGGGAGACCCAGTACTTC. V and J are TRBV28 and TRBJ2-5, with D perhaps matching TRBD2 (5 bases). CDR1 and CDR2 from the germline V gene are MDHEN and SYDVKM. This CDR3 region has 12 residues. V was pared by 3 bases and J by 5 bases, with 7 bases between. The whole variable domain, remainder taken from reference TRBV28 and TRBJ2-5, is DVKVTQSSRYLVKRTGEKVFLECVQDMDHENMFWYRQDPGLGLRLIYFSYDVKMKEKGDIPEGYSVSREKKERFSLILESASTNQTSMYLCASSFPGETQYFGPGTRLLVL.

The chain has TRBV9 and TRBJ1-3; D not certain. V was trimmed by 0 bases and J by 0 bases, leaving 10 bases between them. Germline V gene sequence: CDR1 SGDLS, CDR2 YYNGEE. This CDR3 is built from 16 residues. This CDR3 is CASSVGGSSSGNTIYF. The CDR3 bases are TGTGCCAGCAGCGTAGGTGGCAGTTCCTCTGGAAACACCATATATTTT.

J is TRBJ2-2 and V is TRBV28; 8 nucleotides agree with TRBD1. J was trimmed by 6 bases and V by 7 bases; bases with no gene match: 4. Germline V gene lookup returns CDR1 MDHEN and CDR2 SYDVKM. This CDR3 has 13 amino acids. The CDR3 DNA follows: TGTGCCAGCACCCGGACAGGGTCCGGGGAGCTGTTTTTT. It specifies CASTRTGSGELFF.

This clone was detected a few times. The chain employs TRBV10-3 and TRBJ2-3; 10 nucleotides align to TRBD2. V trimming: 2 bases; J trimming: 5 bases; junction bases outside the gene matches: 4. Germline CDR1 ENHRY, CDR2 SYGVKD. CDR3 length: 15 amino acids. The DNA for the CDR3 is TGTGCCATCAGTGAGAGCGGGGGGGCCCAAGATACGCAGTATTTT. It codes for CAISESGGAQDTQYF.

V gene TRBV19 combines with J gene TRBJ2-5; TRBD1 agrees at 7 bases. The CDR3 is made up of 14 amino acids. CDR1 is LNHDA, CDR2 SQIVND, per germline (reference sequence). J lost 11 bases, V lost 6 bases, and 15 bases had no gene match. CDR3: CASSKTGDFVSQYF. CDR3 nucleotide sequence: TGTGCCAGTAGCAAAACAGGGGATTTCGTATCTCAGTACTTC.